This is a list of T cell receptor beta chains from one sample in a study of T cell responses to AZD1222 COVID-19 vaccine. Produced via immunoSEQ multiplex PCR; TCRdb's table is partial and in-frame only. The sample holds fewer than 200,000 clones, 85% to 90% seen once. The material sequenced was peripheral blood, taken on day 0 of AZD1222 vaccination. The receptors derive from an adult in good health. Each CDR3 is given with its conserved first and last residue. The D gene is left open where the match is weak. Where a row states a size, it is once, few, many or the class of an expanded clone; other rows omit it.

j_call d_call v_call clone_size cdr3_aa cdr3_nt
TRBJ2-2 NA TRBV6-4 NA CASKIGGNTGELFF TGTGCCAGCAAGATCGGGGGGAACACCGGGGAGCTGTTTTTT
TRBJ2-1 TRBD1 TRBV29-1 NA CSDSGTGNNEQFF TGCAGCGACTCCGGGACAGGGAACAATGAGCAGTTCTTC
TRBJ1-2 NA TRBV7-9 NA CASTRAGAFNYGYTF TGTGCCAGCACCAGGGCCGGAGCTTTTAACTATGGCTACACCTTC
TRBJ1-3 NA TRBV7-3 NA CASRRGEGRSGNTIYF TGTGCCAGCAGGCGAGGGGAGGGGCGGTCTGGAAACACCATATATTTT
TRBJ2-2 NA TRBV28 NA CASSFLARGATGELFF TGTGCCAGCAGCTTCCTAGCCCGGGGGGCCACCGGGGAGCTGTTTTTT
TRBJ1-5 NA TRBV18 NA CASSSDSVGVSPQHF TGTGCCAGCTCTTCGGACAGTGTGGGGGTTTCGCCCCAGCATTTT
TRBJ1-2 TRBD1 TRBV6-5 few CASTRTGGGYTF TGTGCCAGCACACGGACAGGAGGAGGCTACACCTTC
TRBJ2-3 TRBD2 TRBV5-1 few CASSWTSGGATDTQYF TGCGCCAGCAGCTGGACTAGCGGGGGGGCAACAGATACGCAGTATTTT
TRBJ1-4 NA TRBV7-3 NA CASSLEDEKLFF TGTGCCAGCAGCTTAGAGGATGAAAAACTGTTTTTT
TRBJ2-5 NA TRBV6-5 NA CASSRGAQETQYF TGTGCCAGCAGCCGGGGGGCCCAAGAGACCCAGTACTTC
TRBJ2-2 NA TRBV7-3 NA CASSPQAINTGELFF TGTGCCAGCAGTCCACAGGCCATTAACACCGGGGAGCTGTTTTTT
TRBJ2-1 NA TRBV7-9 few CASSFTNFQSNEQFF TGTGCCAGCAGCTTCACAAATTTCCAGTCCAATGAGCAGTTCTTC
TRBJ1-3 TRBD1 TRBV5-1 NA CASSAGTGLAGNTIYF TGCGCCAGCAGCGCCGGGACAGGGTTAGCTGGAAACACCATATATTTT
TRBJ1-3 NA TRBV4-1 NA CASSGKGGENTIYF TGCGCCAGCAGCGGCAAGGGGGGAGAAAACACCATATATTTT
TRBJ2-1 TRBD2 TRBV7-8 NA CASSRALAGGPGEQFF TGTGCCAGCAGCCGCGCCCTCGCGGGGGGGCCCGGTGAGCAGTTCTTC
TRBJ2-3 NA TRBV11-3 few CASSLSRWGTDTQYF TGTGCCAGCAGCTTAAGCAGGTGGGGCACAGATACGCAGTATTTT
TRBJ1-2 NA TRBV6-6 few CASSYDRQAGYTF TGTGCCAGCAGTTACGACCGCCAGGCTGGCTACACCTTC
TRBJ2-2 TRBD2 TRBV5-1 NA CASSVTSGGDTGELFF TGCGCCAGCAGCGTAACTAGCGGGGGGGACACCGGGGAGCTGTTTTTT
TRBJ2-1 TRBD2 TRBV7-9 NA CASSPTSGGYNEQFF TGTGCCAGCAGCCCAACTAGCGGGGGTTACAATGAGCAGTTCTTC